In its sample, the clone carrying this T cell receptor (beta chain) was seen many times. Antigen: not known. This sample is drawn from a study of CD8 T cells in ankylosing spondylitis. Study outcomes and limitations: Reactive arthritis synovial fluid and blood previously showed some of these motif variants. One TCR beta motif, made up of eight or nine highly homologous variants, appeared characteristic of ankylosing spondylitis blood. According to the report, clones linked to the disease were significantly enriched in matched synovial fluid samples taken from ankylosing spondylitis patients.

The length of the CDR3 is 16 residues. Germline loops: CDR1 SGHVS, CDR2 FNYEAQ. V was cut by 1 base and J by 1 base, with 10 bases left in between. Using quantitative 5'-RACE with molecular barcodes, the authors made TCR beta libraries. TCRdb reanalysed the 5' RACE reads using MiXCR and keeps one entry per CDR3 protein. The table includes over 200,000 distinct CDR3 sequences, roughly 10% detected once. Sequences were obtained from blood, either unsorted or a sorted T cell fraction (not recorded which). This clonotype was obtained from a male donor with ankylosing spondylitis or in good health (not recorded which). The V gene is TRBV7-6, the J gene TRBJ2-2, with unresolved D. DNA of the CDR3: TGTGCCAGCAGCTTAGGAAGGCCAGAGAACACCGGGGAGCTGTTTTTT. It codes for CASSLGRPENTGELFF.